The source of this TCR beta chain is a study of Graves' ophthalmopathy and Graves' hyperthyroidism (dated by TCRdb to the late 2010s). Background on the whole study: Peripheral blood samples were taken at the time of initial diagnosis, before any treatment was given. To tell Graves' ophthalmopathy apart from Graves' hyperthyroidism, and to predict which patients would progress to ophthalmopathy, the study relied on TCR beta repertoire signatures. In total, approximately 130 blood samples were TCR-sequenced: around 42 ophthalmopathy, roughly 80 hyperthyroidism and approximately 17 hyperthyroidism-to-ophthalmopathy patients. Once sampling was done, hyperthyroidism patients were given methimazole at a starting dose of 30 mg daily, while ophthalmopathy patients were given high-dose intravenous methylprednisolone. In roughly 6 hyperthyroidism patients, the T-cell repertoire of thyroid tissue was compared with the T-cell repertoire of blood. To explore V-J signatures that separate ophthalmopathy from hyperthyroidism, a discovery set of about a hundred patients was enrolled, consisting of 43 with ophthalmopathy and roughly 60 with stable hyperthyroidism. An independent validation cohort was composed of fewer than 20 hyperthyroidism patients and approximately 15 patients who later progressed from hyperthyroidism to ophthalmopathy. Beyond this particular receptor, the publication reports: In validation, the model predicted ophthalmopathy progression with about 70% sensitivity and roughly 72% specificity; some 13 predicted patients were CT-confirmed with GO in a median of about 7.1 months. Sample size was not predetermined statistically, and investigators were not blinded to group allocation. Most expanded thyroid clonotypes with frequency above 0.001 were also detected in blood, suggesting blood repertoires may reflect the thyroid immune response. In cross-validation, the 13-signature model distinguished ophthalmopathy from stable hyperthyroidism with 87.88% sensitivity and 81% to 82% specificity, while in the test set the corresponding values were 80% and 75%.

Ophthalmopathy patients were characterized by moderately to severely active disease, a Clinical Activity Score of at least 3, a NOSPECS grade of at least 4, and a disease duration under 3 months. Patients with other autoimmune diseases, uncontrolled infections, pregnancy or lactation were excluded from the study. Clinical symptoms, serum thyroxine, TRAb, thyroid ultrasound and orbital computed tomography formed the basis of the diagnosis. Using Ficoll-Paque density gradient centrifugation, PBMCs were isolated from less than 13 ml of fresh peripheral blood. Total RNA was extracted with Trizol reagent and quality-checked on an Agilent 2100 Bioanalyzer. This clonotype appeared many times. Its antigen remains unidentified. Nothing much larger sits one base from this clone, and base qualities are not available. There are 16 amino acids in the CDR3, from cysteine to phenylalanine inclusive. The entry retains the CDR3 DNA only, 48 bases that are in frame from base 1. Reading the germline V gene gives CDR1 SGHAT and CDR2 FQNNGV. Between the V and J ends, shortened by 0 bases and 6 bases respectively, the junction contains 17 bases.

For repertoire sequencing, TCR beta CDR3 regions were amplified from RNA transcripts. HTBI primers and the Qiagen OneStep RT-PCR kit were used in a first-round RT-PCR, which was followed by a second-round multiplex PCR, size selection and purification. The libraries underwent paired-end sequencing with 100 bp reads on an Illumina HiSeq2000. The paper's data handling went like this. Reads were processed with SOAPnuke, discarding reads with adapters, uncalled bases, mean Phred below 15, or no exact constant-primer or identifier match. COPE v1.2.5 was used to merge high-quality paired reads. Clonotypes were defined as unique nucleotide sequences and were aligned to IMGT TRB V, D and J references using MiTCR v1.1. Analysis was restricted to V-J combinations with a frequency above 0.0001, which covered just over 98% of repertoires. A TCR clonal expansion and chaos score per V-J combination was defined as the ratio of F50 clonal expansion to chaos observed in the TCRdist matrix. Welch's t-statistics and random forest were used to narrow the features down to 13 V-J combinations, which were then fed into a naive Bayes classifier. Thyroid-blood repertoire similarity was quantified with the Morisita-Horn index. TCRdb passed the public sequencing reads through fastp at Q25 and MiXCR, retaining productive beta sequences. CDR3 protein sequences are deduplicated, and each keeps its most common genes and DNA. TCRdb's processing, not the authors' own work, is the source of the V and J calls. Within this sample are 300,000 to 350,000 distinct CDR3 sequences, with under 20% of them counted one time only. The ten largest clones capture more than 9% of the sample.

The origin of this receptor is an adult man with Graves' ophthalmopathy. The chain is encoded by TRBV11-2 joined to TRBJ1-1; TRBD1 could be the D gene, as 5 bases match. Sequencing input: peripheral blood. The CDR3 amino acid sequence is: CASSLDRAGWGSEAFF. The sequenced DNA is TGTGCCAGCAGCTTAGATCGGGCAGGGTGGGGTTCTGAAGCTTTCTTT.